This TCR beta chain emerged from a study of blood T cell repertoires in COVID-19 (dated by TCRdb to about 2020). In terms of the full investigation: Collaborator samples came from the United States, Italy and Spain and covered acute and convalescent phases of COVID-19. The prospective study material was composed of cDNA or gDNA derived from T cells, B-cell-depleted T cells, or PBMCs. The repertoires were made available in a free public database intended to serve as a resource for research on the immune response to SARS-CoV-2. Where available, HLA class I and class II types were taken from metadata supplied by the sample provider and were not determined by assay-based typing. The sample metadata nearly always contained a de-identified subject ID, COVID-19 status, age in years and sex. Samples came from the ongoing ImmuneRACE study (first 160 participants) plus 1,254 subjects from 6 global collaborators. Subjects who had been exposed to COVID-19, were actively infected with it, or had recovered from it provided the deeply sampled blood TCRbeta repertoires that made up the dataset.

In the germline V gene, CDR1 corresponds to SGHVS and CDR2 to FQNEAQ. V is reduced by 5 bases and J by 3 bases, leaving a spacing of 14 bases between them. The CDR3 has 14 amino acids, counting the end cysteine and phenylalanine. Just the 42-base CDR3 DNA is kept, in frame starting at base 1. On this clone: The antigen it recognizes is unknown. Qualities for individual bases were not recorded, and no much larger clone is one base off.

Collaborating institutions collected whole blood in K2EDTA tubes following their own protocols. Collaborator samples were shipped for TCRbeta analysis as frozen whole blood, isolated PBMCs, or DNA extracted from either sample type. The immunoSEQ Assay, a bias-controlled multiplex PCR, was used to amplify TCRbeta CDR3 regions from genomic DNA. In the source study's methods: The number of nucleated cells in each sample was estimated from the amplification of reference gene primers within the assay. Sequence reads were collapsed and filtered to measure the absolute abundance of every unique TCRbeta CDR3 rearrangement. For each sample, productive Simpson clonality was calculated by taking the square root of Simpson's diversity index across productive rearrangements. The table was pulled from immuneACCESS by TCRdb, which kept in-frame rearrangements only. Such tables lose some clones; where checked, under half of the loss comes from unresolved V genes, and the rest has no known cause. V, J and clone size are those of that table, while D and trimming were read from the DNA. The sample has roughly 700,000 clones on record, 90% of them singletons. Jointly, the top ten make up about 0.26% of the sample.

The investigation overall reported the following: Clinical and demographic metadata were provided uncurated, with the amount varying by source and participant.

The TCR originated in a young woman with acute or convalescent COVID-19. Input material: peripheral blood. The sequence joins TRBV7-8 to TRBJ2-7; possibly the D gene is TRBD2, per 5 matching bases. The CDR3 reads CASSGDGSYYEQYF. The DNA reads as follows: TGTGCCAGCAGCGGGGATGGGAGTTACTACGAGCAGTACTTC. Supplemented by the reference TRBV7-8 and TRBJ2-7 proteins around the CDR3, the complete variable domain is GAGVSQSPRYKVAKRGQDVALRCDPISGHVSLFWYQQALGQGPEFLTYFQNEAQLDKSGLPSDRFFAERPEGSVSTLKIQRTQQEDSAVYLCASSGDGSYYEQYFGPGTRLTVT.